The clone carrying this T cell receptor beta chain was recorded once. The sample originates from a study of cytomegalovirus exposure and HLA in healthy donors. The PCR was carried out with 60 Vbeta primers and 13 Jbeta primers. Using immunoSEQ multiplex PCR, the repertoire was profiled, and TCRdb retains in-frame clones only, with some absent. The table includes about 200,000 clones, 65% to 85% detected once. Germline CDR1 is ENHRY and CDR2 is SYGVKD. The CDR3 spans 15 residues. Trimming at V came to 2 bases and at J to 1 base, leaving 3 bases not matched to a gene. V is TRBV10-3 and J is TRBJ2-7; TRBD1 matches at 9 bases. This clonotype was obtained from a boy younger than 10 in good health and CMV-seronegative. Sequencing was performed on PBMCs. The CDR3 protein is CAISEGTGKSYEQYF. CDR3 in DNA: TGTGCCATCAGTGAGGGGACAGGGAAGTCCTACGAGCAGTACTTC.